This is a list of T cell receptor beta chains from one sample in a study of T-cell reconstitution after alpha-beta-depleted transplantation in children. Using its own MiXCR run on the PCR reads, TCRdb lists one record per CDR3 protein. The sample lists around 230,000 distinct CDR3 sequences; roughly 15% were seen once. The sample in question was PBMCs, mostly from graft donor cells, obtained 360 days after TCRalphabeta/CD19-depleted stem cell transplant. The receptors were sampled from a male patient between 2 and 10 years old who had a stem cell transplant for acute lymphoblastic leukemia, so the T cells may come from the graft donor. Each CDR3 is given with its conserved first and last residue. The D gene is left open where the match is weak. The size entry is marked missing in some rows and otherwise reads once, few, many or a size class.

j_call,d_call,clone_size,v_call,cdr3_nt,cdr3_aa
TRBJ2-3,.,.,TRBV7-2,TGTGCCAGCAGCCAGGGGGGCAGCTCCTGGGCAGATACGCAGTATTTT,CASSQGGSSWADTQYF
TRBJ2-1,TRBD1,few,TRBV5-1,TGCGCCAGCAGCGTAAAGGGACAGCGATCCCCGGTGTACAATGAGCAGTTCTTC,CASSVKGQRSPVYNEQFF
TRBJ2-7,TRBD1,many,TRBV12-3/TRBV12-4,TGTGCCAGCAGCCCGACAGGGTACGAGCAGTACTTC,CASSPTGYEQYF
TRBJ2-5,.,once,TRBV20-1,TGCAGTGCAGGGTACGAGCTACCTTTGGGGCCACAAGAGACCCAGTACTTC,CSAGYELPLGPQETQYF
TRBJ2-7,.,few,TRBV7-9,TGTGCCAGTTTTAGCGAGAACTACGAGCAGTACTTC,CASFSENYEQYF
TRBJ1-2,.,.,TRBV27,TGTGCCAGCAGTTTAAGGAGAATGGGATATGGCTACACCTTC,CASSLRRMGYGYTF
TRBJ2-7,.,few,TRBV11-2,TGTGCCAGCAGCTTAATTTGGTCCTACGAGCAGTACTTC,CASSLIWSYEQYF
TRBJ2-3,TRBD2,.,TRBV20-1,TGCAGTGCTCATAGCGGGGGGCGTGCAGATACGCAGTATTTT,CSAHSGGRADTQYF
TRBJ1-2,TRBD1,few,TRBV12-3/TRBV12-4,TGTGCCAGCAGTCCCAGCGGACAGGTCCGCGGCTACACCTTC,CASSPSGQVRGYTF
TRBJ1-5,.,.,TRBV7-2,TGTGCCAGCCGCAGGGAGGGGGGTCAGCCCCAGCATTTT,CASRREGGQPQHF
TRBJ2-5,.,.,TRBV10-3,TGTGCCATCAGTGACCCGGACAGAGTGATTTACCAAGAGACCCAGTACTTC,CAISDPDRVIYQETQYF
TRBJ2-7,.,few,TRBV9,TGTGCCAGCAACCCGCACCGGGACGCCACCTACGAGCAGTACTTC,CASNPHRDATYEQYF
TRBJ1-5,TRBD1,.,TRBV29-1,TGCAGCGTGCGGGACAGAGATCAGCCCCAGCATTTT,CSVRDRDQPQHF
TRBJ2-2,.,.,TRBV7-8,TGTGCCAGCACCCCTTTGGGTGGGAGAAACACCGGGGAGCTGTTTTTT,CASTPLGGRNTGELFF
TRBJ2-7,TRBD2,.,TRBV12-3/TRBV12-4,TGTGCCAGCAGTTTTCTAAGCGGGAGAAACGACGAGCAGTACTTC,CASSFLSGRNDEQYF
TRBJ1-1,.,many,TRBV12-3/TRBV12-4,TGTGCCAGCAGGCTGGGTGAGATGTCTGAAGCTTTCTTT,CASRLGEMSEAFF
TRBJ1-4,.,.,TRBV7-2,TGTGCCAGCAGCTTAAAGACAGTTTCTAATGAAAAACTGTTTTTT,CASSLKTVSNEKLFF
TRBJ1-2,.,.,TRBV10-3,TGTGCCATCAGTGAAACAGTTAACTATGGCTACACCTTC,CAISETVNYGYTF
TRBJ2-7,TRBD1,few,TRBV2,TGTGCCAGCAGGAGGACAGGGGAGGGCTACGAGCAGTACTTC,CASRRTGEGYEQYF
TRBJ1-4,.,.,TRBV18,TGTGCCAGCTCACCACCGTTAGGAGTTGGCGAAAAACTGTTTTTT,CASSPPLGVGEKLFF
TRBJ2-3,.,few,TRBV24-1,TGTGCCACCAGTGATTTAGGTGAGGCAATCCCGGGTACGCAGTATTTT,CATSDLGEAIPGTQYF
TRBJ2-2,TRBD1,few,TRBV4-3,TGCGCCAGCAGCCAAGATCTGACAGGGTATATGACCGGGGAGCTGTTTTTT,CASSQDLTGYMTGELFF
TRBJ1-1,.,.,TRBV29-1,TGCAGCGTTGAAGACACTGAAACATATTGGGCTTTCTTT,CSVEDTETYWAFF
TRBJ2-1,.,once,TRBV7-9,TGTGCCAGCAGCTCCATCAGGTACGGGGAGTCCTACAATGAGCAGTTCTTC,CASSSIRYGESYNEQFF
TRBJ2-2,TRBD1,many,TRBV12-3/TRBV12-4,TGTGCCAGCAGTTCCGGGACAGGGTCTGCGAACACCGGGGAGCTGTTTTTT,CASSSGTGSANTGELFF
TRBJ2-3,TRBD2,few,TRBV7-8,TGTGCCAGCAGCTTAGGTCAGCGGGGGGGGTATTCAGATACGCAGTATTTT,CASSLGQRGGYSDTQYF
TRBJ1-1,.,few,TRBV5-1,TGCGCCAGCAGCTTTAACAGAATGAACACTGAAGCTTTCTTT,CASSFNRMNTEAFF
TRBJ2-7,.,few,TRBV11-2,TGTGCCAGCAGCTTAGAGGGTCGCAGCGAGCAGTACTTC,CASSLEGRSEQYF
TRBJ2-7,.,.,TRBV28,TGTGCCAGCAGTTTATTTGGCTACGAGCAGTACTTC,CASSLFGYEQYF
TRBJ2-3,.,.,TRBV29-1,TGCAGCGTTGTTGGGCCCCCCGCAGATACGCAGTATTTT,CSVVGPPADTQYF
TRBJ2-3,.,many,TRBV7-3,TGTGCCAGCAGCTTACTAGGAAGAGGGGGGAGAAGCACAGATACGCAGTATTTT,CASSLLGRGGRSTDTQYF
TRBJ2-7,.,few,TRBV20-1,TGCAGTGCTAGGGTAGCGGAAGTGTCCTACGAGCAGTACTTC,CSARVAEVSYEQYF
TRBJ2-7,TRBD1,.,TRBV7-2,TGTGCCAGCAGTACTGACAGGGCCAACCTACAGTACTTC,CASSTDRANLQYF
TRBJ2-2,.,.,TRBV7-2,TGTGCCAGCAGCTTAGCGACGGGACTCCCGGCGAACACCGGGGAGCTGTTTTTT,CASSLATGLPANTGELFF
TRBJ1-4,.,few,TRBV20-1,TGCAGTGCTAGAGGGCAGGGGAACGAAAAACTGTTTTTT,CSARGQGNEKLFF
TRBJ2-5,.,few,TRBV7-6,TGTGCCAGCTCCTTGTCAGAGCAAAAGACCCAGTACTTC,CASSLSEQKTQYF
TRBJ2-1,.,few,TRBV7-2,TGTGCCAGCAGCTTAGCCTCGAGGCATGAGCAGTTCTTC,CASSLASRHEQFF
TRBJ1-1,.,.,TRBV9,TGTGCCAGCAGCGTAGATAGAAGCAGGGCTGAAGCTTTCTTT,CASSVDRSRAEAFF
TRBJ1-1,.,.,TRBV20-1,TGCAGTGCTAATGGGGATAGAAGAGGGGAAGCTTTCTTT,CSANGDRRGEAFF
TRBJ2-2,.,many,TRBV5-6,TGTGCCAGCAGCGAAATCGGGGCGGCGAACACCGGGGAGCTGTTTTTT,CASSEIGAANTGELFF
TRBJ2-7,.,few,TRBV7-8,TGTGCCAGCAGCCATTTAGGGGCCCCGATCGGGCAGTACTTC,CASSHLGAPIGQYF
TRBJ2-4,TRBD2,.,TRBV28,TGTGCCAGCAGTACCCCCGGGACTAGCGGGGGCAAAAACATTCAGTACTTC,CASSTPGTSGGKNIQYF
TRBJ2-2,.,few,TRBV24-1,TGTGCCACCAGTGATTTTGCCGGGGAGCTGTTTTTT,CATSDFAGELFF
TRBJ1-6,TRBD1,.,TRBV29-1,TGCAGCGCTACGACAGGGGGCGTTAATTCACCCCTCCACTTT,CSATTGGVNSPLHF
TRBJ2-7,TRBD2,.,TRBV6-1,TGTGCCAGCAAGGGAGGGGACTGGAGGAGGGAGCAGTACTTC,CASKGGDWRREQYF
TRBJ1-2,TRBD1,.,TRBV11-2,TGTGCCAGCAGCTCCCTCAGGACAGGGGGAAATGATGGCTACACCTTC,CASSSLRTGGNDGYTF
TRBJ2-2,.,few,TRBV6-5,TGTGCCAGCAGTTACACAGTGAACACCGGGGAGCTGTTTTTT,CASSYTVNTGELFF
TRBJ1-1,.,.,TRBV29-1,TGCAGCGTTGGCCTAGGATTGGGGACTGAAGCTTTCTTT,CSVGLGLGTEAFF